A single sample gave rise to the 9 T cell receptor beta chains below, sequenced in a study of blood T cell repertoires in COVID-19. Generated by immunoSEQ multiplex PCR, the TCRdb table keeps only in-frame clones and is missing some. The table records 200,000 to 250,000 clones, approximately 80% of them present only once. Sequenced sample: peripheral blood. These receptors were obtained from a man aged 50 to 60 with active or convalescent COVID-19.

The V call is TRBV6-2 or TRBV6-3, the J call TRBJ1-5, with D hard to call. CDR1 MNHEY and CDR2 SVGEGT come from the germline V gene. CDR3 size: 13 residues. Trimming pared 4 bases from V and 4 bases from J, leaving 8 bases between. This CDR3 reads CASSSRENQPQHF. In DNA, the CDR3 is TGTGCCAGCAGTTCCCGGGAAAATCAGCCCCAGCATTTT.

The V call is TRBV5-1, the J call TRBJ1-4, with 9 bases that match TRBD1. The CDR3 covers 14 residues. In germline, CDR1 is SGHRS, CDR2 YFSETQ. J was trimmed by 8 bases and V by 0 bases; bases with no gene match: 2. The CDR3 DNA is TGCGCCAGCAGCTTGGGACAGGGGGAAGAAAAACTGTTTTTT. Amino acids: CASSLGQGEEKLFF.

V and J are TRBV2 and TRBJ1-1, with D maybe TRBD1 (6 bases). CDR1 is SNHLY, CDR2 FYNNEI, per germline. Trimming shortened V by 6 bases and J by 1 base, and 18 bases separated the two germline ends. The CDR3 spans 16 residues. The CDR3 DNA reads TGTGCCAGCAGCAACAGGGTAGGGTCTGAGAACACTGAAGCTTTCTTT. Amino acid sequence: CASSNRVGSENTEAFF.

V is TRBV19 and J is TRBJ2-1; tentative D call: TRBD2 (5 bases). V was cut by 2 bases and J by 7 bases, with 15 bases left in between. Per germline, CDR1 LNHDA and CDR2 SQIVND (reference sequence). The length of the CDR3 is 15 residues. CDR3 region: CASSIRGRSSNEQFF. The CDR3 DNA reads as TGTGCCAGTAGTATAAGAGGGAGATCGTCGAATGAGCAGTTCTTC.

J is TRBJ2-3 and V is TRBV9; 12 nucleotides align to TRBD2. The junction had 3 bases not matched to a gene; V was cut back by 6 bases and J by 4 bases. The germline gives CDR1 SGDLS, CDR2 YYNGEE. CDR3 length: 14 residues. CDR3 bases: TGTGCCAGCACCAGGACTAGCGGGGCAGATACGCAGTATTTT. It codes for CASTRTSGADTQYF.

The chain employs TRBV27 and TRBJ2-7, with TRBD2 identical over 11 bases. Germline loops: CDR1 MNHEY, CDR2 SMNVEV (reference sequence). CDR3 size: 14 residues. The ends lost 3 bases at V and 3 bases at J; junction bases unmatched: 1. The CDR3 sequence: CASSFTSGGYEQYV. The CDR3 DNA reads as TGTGCCAGCAGTTTTACTAGCGGGGGCTACGAGCAGTACGTC.

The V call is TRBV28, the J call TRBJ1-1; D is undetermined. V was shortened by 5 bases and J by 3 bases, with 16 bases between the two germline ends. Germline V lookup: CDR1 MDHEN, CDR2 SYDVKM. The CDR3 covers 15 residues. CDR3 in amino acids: CASSSRAFSDTEAFF. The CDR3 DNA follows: TGTGCCAGCAGTAGTAGAGCTTTCTCGGACACTGAAGCTTTCTTT.

CDR3 nucleotides: TGTGCCATCAGCGCCGTCGGGGGGAACACTGAAGCTTTCTTT. As protein: CAISAVGGNTEAFF. The chain employs TRBV10-3 and TRBJ1-1; tentative D call: TRBD1 (5 bases). V lost 6 bases and J lost 1, with 12 bases in between. The CDR3 has 14 amino acids. Germline CDR1 is ENHRY and CDR2 is SYGVKD.

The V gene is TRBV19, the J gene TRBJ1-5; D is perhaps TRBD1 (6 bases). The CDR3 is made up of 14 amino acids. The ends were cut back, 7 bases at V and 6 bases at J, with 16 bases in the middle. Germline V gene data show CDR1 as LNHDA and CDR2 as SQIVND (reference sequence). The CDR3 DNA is TGTGCCAGTATACTCAGGGGCGGTGGTCAGCCCCAGCATTTT. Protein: CASILRGGGQPQHF.